The 28 T cell receptor beta chains below all came from one sample that was sequenced in a study of blood T cell repertoires in COVID-19. Produced via immunoSEQ multiplex PCR; TCRdb's table is partial and in-frame only. The repertoire holds approximately 120,000 clones, with 85% to 90% as singletons. Material for sequencing was peripheral blood. The source is a man aged 50 or older with acute or convalescent COVID-19.

Here the CDR3 DNA reads TGTGCCAGCACTCAGAACCCCAACTATGGCTACACCTTC. As protein: CASTQNPNYGYTF. The chain combines TRBV7-8 with TRBJ1-2; D is undetermined. Trimming cost V 7 bases and J 2 bases, with 11 bases left between them. The CDR3 extends over 13 amino acids. CDR1 and CDR2 from the germline V gene are SGHVS and FQNEAQ.

The chain has TRBV7-2 and TRBJ2-4; TRBD1 is a possible D gene (5 bases). The CDR3 has 16 amino acids. Germline V gives CDR1 SGHTA, CDR2 FQGNSA. V dropped 3 bases and J dropped 2 bases, with 14 bases sitting between them. As DNA, the CDR3 is TGTGCCAGCAGCTTTTCCCCAGGGATAACCAAAAACATTCAGTACTTC. Protein product: CASSFSPGITKNIQYF.

CDR3 DNA: TGTGCCAGCAGCGTGGGACAGAACACTGAAGCTTTCTTT. Its translation: CASSVGQNTEAFF. The V gene is TRBV7-2, the J gene TRBJ1-1, with D perhaps TRBD1 (6 bases). The CDR3 has 13 amino acids. V lost 5 bases and J 1 base, leaving 8 bases between the germline ends. Germline CDR1 and CDR2: SGHTA and FQGNSA.

The CDR3 DNA reads TGCGCCAGCAGCCCGGGAAGCGGGGAATATAATTCACCCCTCCACTTT. This sequence encodes CASSPGSGEYNSPLHF. V gene TRBV4-3 combines with J gene TRBJ1-6; D is ambiguous. CDR3 length: 16 residues. Germline lookup yields CDR1 LGHNA and CDR2 YSLEER. V was clipped by 4 bases and J by 4 bases, with 14 bases between them.

This rearrangement joins TRBV7-6 to TRBJ1-1; perhaps TRBD1 as D (5 bases). The germline V gene encodes CDR1 SGHVS and CDR2 FNYEAQ. V gave up 5 bases and J gave up 3 bases, with 10 bases separating them. CDR3 length equals 13 residues. CDR3 coding DNA: TGTGCCAGCAGCCCGGGCAGGGACACTGAAGCTTTCTTT. Its translation is CASSPGRDTEAFF.

The chain carries TRBV10-3 and TRBJ1-3, with D tentatively TRBD1 (5 bases). The CDR3 contains 13 residues. From germline, CDR1 is ENHRY and CDR2 SYGVKD. Trimming left V 11 bases short and J 0 bases short, with 11 bases between. The CDR3 sequence is CAARGSSGNTIYF. CDR3 sequence (DNA): TGTGCCGCACGGGGGAGCTCTGGAAACACCATATATTTT.

The chain recombines TRBV24-1 with TRBJ2-1, with 13 bases matching TRBD2. Germline CDR1 reads KGHDR; CDR2 reads SFDVKD. The ends lost 4 bases at V and 0 bases at J; junction bases unmatched: 14. The CDR3 is made up of 21 amino acids. CDR3 amino acids: CATSDATGTSGIGGSYNEQFF. Here the CDR3 DNA reads TGTGCCACCAGTGACGCAACCGGGACTAGCGGGATTGGGGGCTCCTACAATGAGCAGTTCTTC.

In DNA form, the CDR3 reads TGCGCCAGCAGCTTGTCCGGGACTAGCGGACTCAATGAGCAGTTCTTC. As protein: CASSLSGTSGLNEQFF. This sequence joins TRBV5-1 and TRBJ2-1, with TRBD2 matching 11 bases. V gave up 1 base and J gave up 6 bases; unmatched junction bases: 6. Germline CDR1 SGHRS, CDR2 YFSETQ. This CDR3 is 16 amino acids long.

This clone showed up just once. V is TRBV21-1 and J is TRBJ2-5; no check of the table's D call, TRBD2, against the DNA was made. TRBV21-1 is termed a pseudogene. The CDR3 is 14 amino acids. CDR3 DNA sequence: TGTGCCAGCAGCAAAGTGACGAACTACGGGACCCAGTACTTC. As protein: CASSKVTNYGTQYF.

This clone was counted between two and nine times. The V and J genes are TRBV5-1 and TRBJ2-7; 7 bases are shared with TRBD1. Germline V lookup: CDR1 SGHRS, CDR2 YFSETQ. The CDR3 is made up of 14 amino acids. The V segment lost 2 bases and the J segment 2 bases; nucleotides outside the gene matches: 4. Here the CDR3 DNA reads TGCGCCAGCAGCTTTTGGACAGGACCCTACGAGCAGTACTTC. Translating gives CASSFWTGPYEQYF.

V and J are TRBV6-6 and TRBJ1-4; maybe TRBD1 (6 bases). Germline V lookup: CDR1 MNHNY, CDR2 SVGAGI (reference sequence). This CDR3 is 15 amino acids long. The CDR3 nucleotides read TGTGCAACCGCAGGGGCAACCTCTGTCAATGAAAAACTGTTTTTT. It encodes CATAGATSVNEKLFF.

The chain couples TRBV6-6 to TRBJ1-6; D ambiguous. The CDR3 spans 13 residues. Trimming took 9 bases from V and 7 from J, leaving 13 bases between them. The germline V gene has CDR1 MNHNY and CDR2 SVGAGI (reference sequence). This chain's CDR3 is CASPRAINSPLHF. DNA for the CDR3: TGTGCCAGTCCGCGGGCCATAAATTCACCCCTCCACTTT.

V is TRBV19 and J is TRBJ1-2, with 7 bases identical to TRBD1. Germline-derived CDR1 and CDR2 are LNHDA and SQIVND (reference sequence). J gave up 4 bases and V 4 bases, and 6 bases lay outside the gene matches. CDR3 length: 14 residues. In DNA, the CDR3 is TGTGCCAGTAGTACGGACAGGCTCTTCTATGGCTACACCTTC. Its translation: CASSTDRLFYGYTF.

This clone has just one count. This sequence joins TRBV5-1 and TRBJ1-6; tentatively, D is TRBD1 (5 bases). This CDR3 spans 16 amino acids. V was cut by 6 bases and J by 2 bases, with 15 bases left in between. Germline loops: CDR1 SGHRS, CDR2 YFSETQ. The CDR3 sequence is CASTAGGFAYNSPLHF. CDR3 sequence (DNA): TGCGCCAGCACTGCGGGGGGGTTCGCCTATAATTCACCCCTCCACTTT. The full variable domain, its missing parts supplied by reference TRBV5-1 and TRBJ1-6, is KAGVTQTPRYLIKTRGQQVTLSCSPISGHRSVSWYQQTPGQGLQFLFEYFSETQRNKGNFPGRFSGRQFSNSRSEMNVSTLELGDSALYLCASTAGGFAYNSPLHFGNGTRLTVT.

The rearrangement uses TRBV9 and TRBJ1-4, with 8 bases that match TRBD1. The V gene's germline CDR1 is SGDLS and CDR2 YYNGEE. The CDR3 covers 14 residues. Trimming cost V 4 bases and J 8 bases; bases outside gene matches: 7. CDR3 sequence: CASSRGQGGEKLFF. CDR3 in DNA: TGTGCCAGCAGCCGTGGACAGGGTGGGGAAAAACTGTTTTTT.

The J gene is TRBJ2-2, the V gene TRBV30; possibly TRBD2 for D (7 bases). Germline V gives CDR1 GTSNPN, CDR2 SVGIG (reference sequence). The CDR3 contains 16 residues. Trimming took off 4 bases at V and 0 bases at J, with 15 bases between the two ends. The chain's CDR3 is CAWTWGGDANTGELFF. The CDR3 bases are TGTGCCTGGACTTGGGGGGGCGACGCGAACACCGGGGAGCTGTTTTTT.

J is TRBJ2-5 and V is TRBV11-2; 11 nucleotides align to TRBD2. The CDR3 is 17 residues long. The junction had 11 bases not matched to a gene; V was cut back by 5 bases and J by 3 bases. Germline-derived CDR1 and CDR2 are SGHAT and FQNNGV. DNA for the CDR3: TGTGCCAGCAGCCTACTCCTCTTGACTAGCGGGGAAGAGACCCAGTACTTC. Its translation is CASSLLLLTSGEETQYF.

The CDR3 nucleotides are TGTGCCAGCAGCTTCCAGTCCTCTGGAAACACCATATATTTT. Encoded protein: CASSFQSSGNTIYF. The rearrangement joins TRBV11-2 to TRBJ1-3; D unresolved. The CDR3 length is 14 residues. Trimming stripped 3 bases from V and 0 bases from J, with 6 bases between. Germline-derived CDR1 and CDR2 are SGHAT and FQNNGV. Full variable domain (outside the CDR3, taken from reference TRBV11-2 and TRBJ1-3): EAGVAQSPRYKIIEKRQSVAFWCNPISGHATLYWYQQILGQGPKLLIQFQNNGVVDDSQLPKDRFSAERLKGVDSTLKIQPAKLEDSAVYLCASSFQSSGNTIYFGEGSWLTVV.

This clone was observed a single time. The chain recombines TRBV30 with TRBJ2-7; TRBD2 is a possible D gene (5 bases). This CDR3 comprises 15 residues. Germline V gene sequence: CDR1 GTSNPN, CDR2 SVGIG (reference sequence). Trimming cost V 3 bases and J 6 bases, with 21 bases left between them. The CDR3 region is CAWRRDRISFSEQYF. DNA for the CDR3: TGTGCCTGGAGGAGGGATCGGATCAGTTTCTCCGAGCAGTACTTC.

The CDR3 DNA is TGTGCCAGCTCACAAGCCCGGTTGAGCGGGGGGGTTAATGAGCAGTTCTTC. Amino acids: CASSQARLSGGVNEQFF. V is TRBV18 and J is TRBJ2-1, with 10 bases fitting TRBD2. J gave up 7 bases and V 4 bases, and 13 bases lay outside the gene matches. There are 17 residues in the CDR3. From germline, CDR1 is KGHSH and CDR2 LQKENI.

The V and J genes are TRBV6-5 and TRBJ2-5, with 12 bases matching TRBD2. The CDR3 has 14 amino acids. In germline, CDR1 is MNHEY, CDR2 SVGAGI. V lost 8 bases, J lost 2 bases, and 3 bases stayed unmatched. The CDR3 is CASRTSGEQETQYF. CDR3 in DNA: TGTGCCAGCCGGACTAGCGGGGAACAAGAGACCCAGTACTTC.

This sequence joins TRBV9 and TRBJ2-7; 7 bases fit TRBD2. The V gene end was trimmed by 3 bases and the J gene end by 1 base; junction bases not matched to a gene: 4. The CDR3 is 14 residues long. CDR1 is SGDLS, CDR2 YYNGEE, per germline. CDR3 in amino acids: CASSAASGSYEQYF. The CDR3, as DNA: TGTGCCAGCAGCGCGGCTAGCGGATCCTACGAGCAGTACTTC.

J is TRBJ2-4 and V is TRBV6-2 or TRBV6-3; TRBD1 matches at 7 bases. V shed 5 bases, J shed 0 bases, and the junction held 10 bases outside the gene matches. The CDR3 covers 17 residues. The V gene's germline CDR1 is MNHEY and CDR2 SVGEGT. The CDR3 loop is CASSPGTELLAKNIQYF. The CDR3 DNA reads TGTGCCAGCAGTCCAGGGACAGAGTTGTTAGCCAAAAACATTCAGTACTTC.

The chain is built from TRBV19 and TRBJ2-1; 14 bases align to TRBD2. Germline trimming cut 5 bases from V and 1 base from J; bases unmatched to any gene: 4. The CDR3 spans 17 residues. Germline V CDR1 and CDR2: LNHDA, SQIVND (reference sequence). The CDR3 sequence is CASSSRLAGGSYNEQFF. CDR3 nucleotide sequence: TGTGCCAGTAGTTCTCGACTAGCGGGAGGGTCCTACAATGAGCAGTTCTTC. The full variable domain, completed using reference TRBV19 and TRBJ2-1, is DGGITQSPKYLFRKEGQNVTLSCEQNLNHDAMYWYRQDPGQGLRLIYYSQIVNDFQKGDIAEGYSVSREKKESFPLTVTSAQKNPTAFYLCASSSRLAGGSYNEQFFGPGTRLTVL.

The chain recombines TRBV11-2 with TRBJ2-7, with 9 positions matching TRBD1. V lost 5 bases, J lost 5 bases, and 4 bases stayed unmatched. Germline V gene sequence: CDR1 SGHAT, CDR2 FQNNGV. This CDR3 contains 13 residues. CDR3 amino acids: CASSRDRVDEQYF. The CDR3 DNA is TGTGCCAGCAGCCGGGACAGGGTGGACGAGCAGTACTTC. The complete variable domain, with remaining parts taken from reference TRBV11-2 and TRBJ2-7, reads EAGVAQSPRYKIIEKRQSVAFWCNPISGHATLYWYQQILGQGPKLLIQFQNNGVVDDSQLPKDRFSAERLKGVDSTLKIQPAKLEDSAVYLCASSRDRVDEQYFGPGTRLTVT.

V usage is TRBV2 and J usage is TRBJ2-1, with TRBD1 identical over 8 bases. This CDR3 is 17 amino acids long. Looked up from germline, CDR1 is SNHLY and CDR2 is FYNNEI. J gave up 9 bases and V 0 bases, and 13 bases lay outside the gene matches. The CDR3 DNA is TGTGCCAGCAGTGAAGCCCGTTTTTGGACAGGGATGAGTGAGCAGTTCTTC. Residues: CASSEARFWTGMSEQFF.

The chain recombines TRBV19 with TRBJ1-5; 9 bases are shared with TRBD1. The germline V gene encodes CDR1 LNHDA and CDR2 SQIVND (reference sequence). The CDR3 is 16 amino acids. J was trimmed by 6 bases and V by 3 bases; bases with no gene match: 9. The CDR3 coding sequence is TGTGCCAGTAGTATCCTACAGGGGGCTAGGAGTCAGCCCCAGCATTTT. It encodes CASSILQGARSQPQHF.

This CDR3 is CASSSPGVDTQYF. CDR3 sequence (DNA): TGTGCCAGCAGTTCACCAGGGGTAGATACGCAGTATTTT. This sequence joins TRBV28 and TRBJ2-3; D might be TRBD1 (6 bases). Trimming removed 4 bases from V and 5 bases from J, with 10 bases in between. Germline CDR1 reads MDHEN; CDR2 reads SYDVKM. This CDR3 is built from 13 residues.